The entry that follows covers one T cell receptor beta chain sequence. Its antigen is not identified. The data were taken from a study of early T cells in non-severe SARS-CoV-2 infection. Overall study context: Bulk RNA isolated from unsorted whole blood underwent sequencing; chains were not paired.

The protocol attached unique molecular identifiers to individual cDNA molecules. TCRdb re-derived calls from the 5' RACE reads in MiXCR, one entry per CDR3 protein. The table includes tens of thousands of distinct CDR3 sequences, about 10% detected once. Study-wide results and limits: VDJdb-based annotation leaned toward anti-spike CD8 responses and missed private and CD4 specificities.

In germline, CDR1 is SEHNR, CDR2 FQNEAQ (reference sequence). Trimming took 4 bases from V and 8 from J, leaving 9 bases between them. The CDR3 is 12 residues long. This clonotype originated in an adult who was a healthcare worker with PCR-confirmed SARS-CoV-2 infection or an uninfected control (not recorded which). The chain links TRBV7-9 to TRBJ2-1; TRBD2 is a possible D gene (6 bases). The source was whole blood, collected at baseline. The CDR3 DNA is TGTGCCAGCAGCTACTCGGGGGATGAGCAGTTCTTC. Protein product: CASSYSGDEQFF.